This section outlines one TCR beta chain sequence together with its context. What it binds is not known. An end of the junction does not agree with germline; a read error may underlie this. For the second PCR, which ran for roughly 6 to 12 cycles, a sample-barcoded 5' primer and a J-beta primer mix were used. In TCRdb, the 5' RACE reads were re-called with MiXCR into one record per CDR3 protein. Of some 1.8 million distinct CDR3 sequences in the sample, roughly two fifths were seen once. The data are from a study of blood T cells in healthy people across ages. There are 16 residues in the CDR3. CDR1 is MNHNS and CDR2 is SASEGT in the germline V gene. Study-level results: Unsorted PBMCs blocked a conclusive comparison of naive and antigen-experienced cells.

The chain joins TRBV6-1 to TRBJ2-1, with 8 positions matching TRBD2. Sample: blood. The source is a human donor in good health. This CDR3 reads CATSDGSAGVSAEQFF. In DNA form, the CDR3 reads TGTGCCACCAGTGATGGTTCAGCGGGAGTTAGCGCGGAGCAGTTCTTC.